This TCR beta chain was documented in a study of blood T cell repertoires in COVID-19 (dated by TCRdb to 2018 to 2020). Context from the whole study: Collaborator samples came from the United States, Italy and Spain and covered acute and convalescent phases of COVID-19. The material from the prospective study consisted of cDNA or gDNA derived from T cells, B-cell-depleted T cells, or PBMCs. Samples were obtained from the ongoing ImmuneRACE study (first 160 participants) and from approximately 1,200 subjects provided by 6 global collaborators. Where available, HLA class I and class II types were taken from metadata supplied by the sample provider and were not determined by assay-based typing. Sample metadata almost always included a de-identified subject ID, COVID-19 status, age in years and sex. Subjects who had been exposed to COVID-19, were actively infected with it, or had recovered from it provided the deeply sampled blood TCRbeta repertoires that made up the dataset. The repertoires were released in a freely available public database intended as a resource for research on the immune response to SARS-CoV-2.

Whole blood was collected in K2EDTA tubes by collaborating institutions according to the institutions' own protocols. For TCRbeta analysis, collaborator samples were shipped as frozen whole blood, as isolated PBMCs, or as DNA extracted from either sample type. Paper-wide results and their limitations: The amount of clinical and demographic metadata varied by source and participant and was provided uncurated.

On this clone itself: It lacks a known antigen. There are no base qualities to consult, and no much larger clone falls within one base.

TCRbeta CDR3 regions were amplified from genomic DNA by means of the immunoSEQ Assay, a bias-controlled multiplex PCR. Under the source paper's analysis protocol: The number of nucleated cells in each sample was estimated by amplification of reference gene primers within the assay. To quantify the absolute abundance of each unique TCRbeta CDR3 rearrangement, sequence reads were collapsed and filtered. For each sample, productive Simpson clonality was calculated by taking the square root of Simpson's diversity index across productive rearrangements. TCRdb took this table from immuneACCESS and kept in-frame rearrangements with V and J called. Such tables lack part of the clones; where checked against another copy, unresolved V genes explain under half of the gap, and the rest is unexplained. The V and J calls and clone size are taken from that table; D and trimming were inferred from the DNA. This sample comprises 150,000 to 200,000 clones, approximately 85% of them detected only once. The ten top clones hold 10% to 11% of the sample.

Trimming at the junction amounts to 2 bases on V and 6 bases on J, and the germline ends lie 9 bases apart. The CDR3 measures 13 amino acids from cysteine to phenylalanine. Left in the record is the CDR3 DNA by itself, 39 bases read in frame from the first base. Sequencing was done on a sample of peripheral blood. This receptor was obtained from a human donor with active or convalescent COVID-19. The donor label of this sample is uncertain. The receptor chain draws on TRBV12-3 or TRBV12-4 and TRBJ2-3, with TRBD2 perhaps the D gene, on 5 matching bases. CDR3 region: CASSLLAADTQYF. The nucleotides read TGTGCCAGCAGTTTACTAGCAGCTGATACGCAGTATTTT.